What follows are 17 T cell receptor beta chains derived from one specimen sequenced in a study of blood T cell repertoires in COVID-19. Sequencing was performed with immunoSEQ multiplex PCR; in TCRdb, only in-frame clones are kept and a portion is missing. The top ten clones hold over 8.5% of a sample with nearly 90,000 clones, over 75% of them seen once. The source material was peripheral blood. The receptors come from a man aged 80 or over with acute or convalescent COVID-19.

This chain uses TRBV19 with TRBJ1-5, with 7 bases that match TRBD1. Per germline, CDR1 LNHDA and CDR2 SQIVND (reference sequence). V gave up 6 bases and J gave up 1 base; unmatched junction bases: 3. The CDR3 is 14 residues long. The DNA for the CDR3 is TGTGCCAGTAGAGAACAGGGGAGCAATCAGCCCCAGCATTTT. It encodes CASREQGSNQPQHF.

This chain joins TRBV19 and TRBJ2-7; tentative D call: TRBD2 (5 bases). The germline V gene has CDR1 LNHDA and CDR2 SQIVND (reference sequence). The CDR3 has 12 residues. Trimming took 5 bases from V and 12 from J, leaving 17 bases between them. The CDR3 spells CASSPTEGRMYF. CDR3 sequence (DNA): TGTGCCAGTAGTCCGACCGAGGGTAGGATGTACTTC.

Only one count was recorded for this clone. Other DNA sequences in this sample translate to the same CDR3. The rearrangement links TRBV9 to TRBJ1-4, with D unclear. This CDR3 is 14 amino acids long. V was shortened by 0 bases and J by 4 bases, with 7 bases between the two germline ends. Germline CDR1 and CDR2: SGDLS and YYNGEE. The CDR3 sequence: CASSVGQINEKLFF. The CDR3 nucleotides read TGTGCCAGCAGCGTAGGTCAGATTAATGAAAAACTGTTTTTT.

The rearrangement joins TRBV3-1 (or the pseudogene TRBV3-2) to TRBJ1-1, with D unresolved. Germline V gives CDR1 LGHDT, CDR2 YNNKEL (reference sequence). V gave up 1 base and J gave up 8 bases, with 11 bases separating them. The CDR3 contains 13 residues. CDR3 nucleotides: TGTGCCAGCAGCCAAGGGTCGGTCGGGGAAGCTTTCTTT. It yields the protein CASSQGSVGEAFF.

The chain recombines TRBV2 with TRBJ2-7; 9 bases fit TRBD1. This CDR3 comprises 13 residues. The junction had 5 bases not matched to a gene; V was cut back by 4 bases and J by 7 bases. Germline assignment: CDR1 SNHLY and CDR2 FYNNEI. CDR3 sequence reads: CASSGGQGGEQYF. CDR3 bases: TGTGCCAGCAGTGGGGGACAGGGAGGGGAGCAGTACTTC.

This chain links TRBV5-1 with TRBJ2-5; D may be TRBD1 (5 bases). Trimming removed 0 bases at V and 4 bases at J, with 13 bases between. CDR1 and CDR2 (germline): SGHRS, YFSETQ. This CDR3 comprises 15 residues. The CDR3 is CASSLGDSMGETQYF. The CDR3 bases are TGCGCCAGCAGCTTGGGAGACAGCATGGGAGAGACCCAGTACTTC.

This clone has only a few counts. The rearrangement joins TRBV2 to TRBJ1-1; D is undetermined. V shed 0 bases and J shed 0 bases, with 8 bases lying between them. Germline-derived CDR1 and CDR2 are SNHLY and FYNNEI. This CDR3 has 15 residues. The CDR3, as DNA: TGTGCCAGCAGTGAAGCACAGATTATGAACACTGAAGCTTTCTTT. Amino acids: CASSEAQIMNTEAFF.

This chain uses TRBV19 with TRBJ2-2; 8 positions match TRBD1. Germline CDR1 LNHDA, CDR2 SQIVND (reference sequence). With V trimmed by 6 bases and J by 7 bases, 10 bases remained unmatched. This CDR3 has 15 residues. CDR3 in DNA: TGTGCCAGTAGGCCACCGGACAGGGTGGGCGGGGAGCTGTTTTTT. Encoded protein: CASRPPDRVGGELFF.

The V gene is TRBV18, the J gene TRBJ1-3, with 7 bases fitting TRBD1. The V gene end was trimmed by 2 bases and the J gene end by 4 bases; junction bases not matched to a gene: 5. The CDR3 totals 15 residues. The germline gives CDR1 KGHSH, CDR2 LQKENI. CDR3 coding DNA: TGTGCCAGCTCACCAGAAAGGGGGCCAGGAAACACCATATATTTT. Protein product: CASSPERGPGNTIYF. The full variable domain, with the rest looked up from reference TRBV18 and TRBJ1-3, is NAGVMQNPRHLVRRRGQEARLRCSPMKGHSHVYWYRQLPEEGLKFMVYLQKENIIDESGMPKERFSAEFPKEGPSILRIQQVVRGDSAAYFCASSPERGPGNTIYFGEGSWLTVV.

V and J are TRBV2 and TRBJ2-7, with 9 positions matching TRBD1. After removal of 6 bases from V and 6 bases from J, the junction contained 6 bases not matched to a gene. Germline-derived CDR1 and CDR2 are SNHLY and FYNNEI. The length of the CDR3 is 13 residues. The CDR3 loop reads CASRQGASGEQYF. As DNA, the CDR3 is TGTGCCAGCAGACAGGGGGCTTCGGGCGAGCAGTACTTC. Full variable domain (missing parts from reference TRBV2 and TRBJ2-7): EPEVTQTPSHQVTQMGQEVILRCVPISNHLYFYWYRQILGQKVEFLVSFYNNEISEKSEIFDDQFSVERPDGSNFTLKIRSTKLEDSAMYFCASRQGASGEQYFGPGTRLTVT.

The chain is built from TRBV19 and TRBJ1-6; unclear D gene. The germline V and J ends were trimmed by 5 bases and 13 bases, with 12 bases remaining between them. This CDR3 contains 12 residues. Per germline, CDR1 LNHDA and CDR2 SQIVND (reference sequence). CDR3 sequence (DNA): TGTGCCAGTAGTTTCCGGTGGTCGCCCCTCCACTTT. It codes for CASSFRWSPLHF.

The chain uses TRBV19 and TRBJ1-2, with 9 bases identical to TRBD1. CDR3 size: 15 residues. Unmatched junction bases numbered 10, after V lost 5 bases and J lost 6 bases. The germline V gene has CDR1 LNHDA and CDR2 SQIVND (reference sequence). In nucleotides, the CDR3 is TGTGCCAGTAGTGGGGGACAGGGTAACTCTAATGGCTACACCTTC. This translates into CASSGGQGNSNGYTF.

The gene calls are TRBV19 and TRBJ2-1; TRBD1 aligns across 8 bases. This CDR3 is built from 17 residues. V shed 3 bases and J 9 bases; nucleotides not matched to a gene: 16. From germline, CDR1 is LNHDA and CDR2 SQIVND (reference sequence). Here the CDR3 reads CASSMGPTGARGSEQFF. CDR3 bases: TGTGCCAGTAGTATGGGACCGACAGGGGCGAGGGGCAGTGAGCAGTTCTTC.

The chain has TRBV6-5 and TRBJ2-7; 8 bases are shared with TRBD2. The CDR3 has 10 residues. V shed 6 bases, J shed 12 bases, and the junction held 4 bases outside the gene matches. Germline V CDR1 and CDR2: MNHEY, SVGAGI. The CDR3 reads CASSSSGWYF. The DNA for the CDR3 is TGTGCCAGCAGCTCTAGCGGGTGGTACTTC.

The genes are TRBV15 and TRBJ1-2; D gene unclear. With 5 bases removed from V and 1 base from J, the gap between germline ends came to 11 bases. The CDR3 runs to 14 residues. CDR1 and CDR2 (germline): LNHNV, YYDKDF (reference sequence). The CDR3 sequence: CATSSHPGNYGYTF. The CDR3 nucleotides are TGTGCCACCAGCTCCCACCCGGGTAACTATGGCTACACCTTC.

The rearrangement uses TRBV28 and TRBJ1-3; no clear D gene. Trimming stripped 7 bases from V and 4 bases from J, with 8 bases between. The germline CDR1 and CDR2 sequences are MDHEN and SYDVKM. The CDR3 length is 12 residues. The CDR3 region is CASTRVGNTIYF. The CDR3 nucleotides read TGTGCCAGCACCCGGGTAGGAAACACCATATATTTT.

The chain joins TRBV28 to TRBJ2-1; D is unresolved. V dropped 4 bases and J dropped 5 bases, with 12 bases sitting between them. The germline V gene encodes CDR1 MDHEN and CDR2 SYDVKM. The CDR3 runs 14 residues. CDR3 sequence reads: CASSSAGSHNEQFF. In nucleotides, the CDR3 is TGTGCCAGCAGTTCGGCAGGATCTCACAATGAGCAGTTCTTC.